This T cell receptor beta chain was documented in a study of blood T cell repertoires in COVID-19. Data came from immunoSEQ multiplex PCR; TCRdb stores just in-frame clones and leaves some out. The sample has approximately 300,000 clones, more than 85% seen once. The sample was PBMCs or T cells enriched from blood (not recorded which). This clonotype was sampled from a woman aged 25 to 45 who had been exposed to COVID-19.

The CDR3 protein is CASSLARLAPYNEQFF. The CDR3 nucleotides are TGTGCCAGCAGCTTAGCGCGACTAGCGCCCTACAATGAGCAGTTCTTC. The chain combines TRBV7-6 with TRBJ2-1, with 8 bases matching TRBD2. V lost 0 bases, J lost 2 bases, and 3 bases stayed unmatched. This CDR3 is 16 amino acids long. The germline gives CDR1 SGHVS, CDR2 FNYEAQ.